One TCR beta chain is described in this entry. The data are from a study of control samples from healthy donors and cancer patients. The protocol was immunoSEQ multiplex PCR, while the TCRdb copy is restricted to in-frame clones and leaves out a portion. The sample lists 170,000 or so clones, about 93% seen once, with roughly 1.5% in the top ten. V was cut by 5 bases and J by 4 bases, with 17 bases left in between. Germline CDR1 reads MDHEN; CDR2 reads SYDVKM. This CDR3 is built from 15 residues. Sequencing was performed on blood. This TCR was recovered from a man in his late teens or twenties in good health. V gene TRBV28 combines with J gene TRBJ1-2; tentatively, D is TRBD1 (5 bases). This chain's CDR3 is CASSRPVGLPYGYTF. The CDR3 nucleotides are TGTGCCAGCAGTAGACCTGTGGGACTGCCCTATGGCTACACCTTC.